The next 17 T cell receptor beta chains were all read from a single sample in a study of T cell repertoires in cytomegalovirus infection. TCRdb re-called the reads through MiXCR, storing one row per CDR3 protein. Of 560,000 or so distinct CDR3 sequences listed, 16% are singletons. The sequencing input was CD8+ T cells from PBMCs. Receptor source: a human donor in good health (CMV status not recorded). Some clones in this sample may be carry-over from other donors' samples.

The table lists this clonotype with a few counts. The rearrangement uses TRBV6-2 or TRBV6-3 and TRBJ1-2, with D perhaps TRBD1 (5 bases). The V end lost 3 bases, the J end lost 3 bases, and 14 bases lay between the germline ends. From germline, CDR1 is MNHEY and CDR2 SVGEGT. This CDR3 has 15 amino acids. The CDR3 here is CASSYIPTGDYGYTF. CDR3 bases: TGTGCCAGCAGTTATATTCCCACAGGAGACTATGGCTACACCTTC.

This clonotype showed up just a few times. The CDR3 nucleotides are TGTGCCAGCAGTGAAAAGGTAGAAGAGACCCAGTACTTC. It yields the protein CASSEKVEETQYF. V is TRBV2 and J is TRBJ2-5; D remains unclear. V was shortened by 2 bases and J by 3 bases, with 7 bases between the two germline ends. Per germline, CDR1 SNHLY and CDR2 FYNNEI. This CDR3 is 13 amino acids long.

This clonotype has ten or more counts. This chain uses TRBV15 with TRBJ2-7; possibly TRBD1 or TRBD2 for D (6 bases each). V lost 0 bases and J 2 bases, leaving 11 bases between the germline ends. This CDR3 spans 15 amino acids. Germline CDR1 reads LNHNV; CDR2 reads YYDKDF (reference sequence). This CDR3 reads CATSRDRGPTYEQYF. The CDR3 DNA is TGTGCCACCAGCAGAGATCGGGGGCCCACCTACGAGCAGTACTTC.

The chain employs TRBV18 and TRBJ2-1; D gene uncertain. CDR3 length: 14 amino acids. The V end lost 2 bases, the J end lost 6 bases, and 11 bases lay between the germline ends. The germline V gene encodes CDR1 KGHSH and CDR2 LQKENI. Written as DNA, the CDR3 is TGTGCCAGCTCACCAAAACCGGGTGGCAATGAGCAGTTCTTC. This gives the protein CASSPKPGGNEQFF. Filled out from reference TRBV18 and TRBJ2-1, the complete variable domain reads NAGVMQNPRHLVRRRGQEARLRCSPMKGHSHVYWYRQLPEEGLKFMVYLQKENIIDESGMPKERFSAEFPKEGPSILRIQQVVRGDSAAYFCASSPKPGGNEQFFGPGTRLTVL.

This clonotype was detected ten times or more. The chain is built from TRBV12-3 or TRBV12-4 and TRBJ2-7, with 7 bases identical to TRBD1. CDR3 length equals 14 residues. J was trimmed by 3 bases and V by 5 bases; bases with no gene match: 7. The CDR3 DNA sequence: TGTGCCAGCAGTGGAGACAGGGAGTTCTACGAGCAGTACTTC. Translation: CASSGDREFYEQYF.

This chain uses TRBV19 with TRBJ2-7; D might be TRBD1 (6 bases). V was clipped by 5 bases and J by 0 bases, with 14 bases between them. The length of the CDR3 is 15 residues. Germline CDR1 LNHDA, CDR2 SQIVND (reference sequence). The CDR3 region is CASSSRTEISYEQYF. The CDR3 DNA is TGTGCCAGTAGTTCCCGGACAGAGATCTCCTACGAGCAGTACTTC.

In this sample, this clonotype turned up many times. V and J are TRBV12-3 or TRBV12-4 and TRBJ2-5; 11 bases are shared with TRBD2. CDR3 size: 16 residues. After removal of 6 bases from V and 5 bases from J, the junction contained 11 bases not matched to a gene. CDR3: CASSPRLAGPKETQYF. CDR3 DNA: TGTGCCAGCAGCCCCCGACTAGCGGGACCCAAGGAGACCCAGTACTTC.

The sample holds many counts of this clonotype. The J gene is TRBJ2-3, the V gene TRBV7-8; 10 nucleotides agree with TRBD2. J was trimmed by 2 bases and V by 8 bases; bases with no gene match: 4. This CDR3 contains 14 residues. Germline V CDR1 and CDR2: SGHVS, FQNEAQ. CDR3 region: CASGSGGPTDTQYF. The CDR3 DNA reads TGTGCCAGCGGTAGCGGGGGGCCCACAGATACGCAGTATTTT. The full variable domain, rest sourced from reference TRBV7-8 and TRBJ2-3, is GAGVSQSPRYKVAKRGQDVALRCDPISGHVSLFWYQQALGQGPEFLTYFQNEAQLDKSGLPSDRFFAERPEGSVSTLKIQRTQQEDSAVYLCASGSGGPTDTQYFGPGTRLTVL.

This clonotype was seen only a few times. The chain combines TRBV9 with TRBJ2-7; 8 bases match TRBD2. There are 16 residues in the CDR3. Germline values: CDR1 SGDLS, CDR2 YYNGEE. Losses at the gene ends were 0 bases for V and 1 base for J; bases not matched to a gene: 6. The CDR3 reads CASSVVPTSGSYEQYF. The CDR3, as DNA: TGTGCCAGCAGCGTAGTCCCCACTAGCGGATCCTACGAGCAGTACTTC.

This clonotype was detected ten times or more. This rearrangement joins TRBV7-6 to TRBJ2-7; TRBD1 matches at 10 bases. V lost 5 bases to trimming and J lost 5 bases; unmatched junction nucleotides: 6. This CDR3 comprises 14 residues. CDR1 and CDR2 from the germline V gene are SGHVS and FNYEAQ. CDR3 loop: CASSPGTGAHEQYF. CDR3 bases: TGTGCCAGCAGCCCCGGGACAGGGGCCCACGAGCAGTACTTC. Filled out from reference TRBV7-6 and TRBJ2-7, the complete variable domain reads GAGVSQSPRYKVTKRGQDVALRCDPISGHVSLYWYRQALGQGPEFLTYFNYEAQQDKSGLPNDRFSAERPEGSISTLTIQRTEQRDSAMYRCASSPGTGAHEQYFGPGTRLTVT.

This clonotype was detected many times. The V call is TRBV7-9, the J call TRBJ2-3; D is perhaps TRBD2 (5 bases). From germline, CDR1 is SEHNR and CDR2 FQNEAQ (reference sequence). CDR3 length: 11 amino acids. V shed 7 bases and J shed 8 bases, with 10 bases lying between them. CDR3 loop: CASKTTGTQYF. The CDR3 DNA reads as TGTGCCAGCAAGACTACTGGTACGCAGTATTTT.

This clonotype appeared many times. This chain connects TRBV12-3 or TRBV12-4 to TRBJ1-4; D may be TRBD1 (6 bases). V was shortened by 5 bases and J by 8 bases, with 21 bases between the two germline ends. The CDR3 consists of 16 residues. The CDR3 sequence: CASSPAGEGVKEKLFF. CDR3 in DNA: TGTGCCAGCAGTCCCGCAGGGGAGGGAGTCAAGGAAAAACTGTTTTTT.

This clonotype came up a few times. The chain carries TRBV6-2 or TRBV6-3 and TRBJ2-2; no reliable D call. V lost 2 bases, J lost 5 bases, and 9 bases lay in between. The CDR3 sequence is 14 residues long. Germline CDR1 MNHEY, CDR2 SVGEGT. Written as DNA, the CDR3 is TGTGCCAGCAGTTACAGGAGTGGAACCGGGGAGCTGTTTTTT. Residues: CASSYRSGTGELFF.

This clonotype was detected a few times. V and J are TRBV14 and TRBJ1-2; 7 bases agree with TRBD1. This CDR3 is built from 18 residues. The germline V gene has CDR1 SGHDN and CDR2 FVKESK. With 0 bases clipped from V and 0 bases from J, the junction kept 10 bases outside the gene matches. This CDR3 reads CASSQDVGQAPSNYGYTF. As DNA, the CDR3 is TGTGCCAGCAGCCAAGATGTTGGACAGGCTCCCTCTAACTATGGCTACACCTTC.

This clonotype has ten or more counts. The chain is built from TRBV7-9 and TRBJ2-7, with D uncertain. The CDR3 totals 10 residues. The germline V gene has CDR1 SEHNR and CDR2 FQNEAQ (reference sequence). Deletions cut 2 bases from V and 5 bases from J, with 1 base between. The CDR3 DNA reads TGTGCCAGCAGCTTACACGAGCAGTACTTC. It is translated as CASSLHEQYF.

Ten or more counts support this clonotype. This chain uses TRBV19 with TRBJ2-7; 8 bases map to TRBD1. The CDR3 totals 15 residues. Germline CDR1 is LNHDA and CDR2 is SQIVND (reference sequence). J lost 2 bases, V lost 7 bases, and 10 bases had no gene match. The CDR3: CASTDGGTGTYEQYF. DNA for the CDR3: TGTGCCAGTACCGATGGGGGGACAGGTACCTACGAGCAGTACTTC.

The genes are TRBV2 and TRBJ2-4, with unresolved D. Per germline, CDR1 SNHLY and CDR2 FYNNEI. The ends were cut back, 8 bases at V and 2 bases at J, with 19 bases in the middle. This CDR3 contains 16 residues. In nucleotides, the CDR3 is TGTGCCAGCGGGGTTTGGTCTTTCACGCCCAAAAACATTCAGTACTTC. Its protein product is CASGVWSFTPKNIQYF.